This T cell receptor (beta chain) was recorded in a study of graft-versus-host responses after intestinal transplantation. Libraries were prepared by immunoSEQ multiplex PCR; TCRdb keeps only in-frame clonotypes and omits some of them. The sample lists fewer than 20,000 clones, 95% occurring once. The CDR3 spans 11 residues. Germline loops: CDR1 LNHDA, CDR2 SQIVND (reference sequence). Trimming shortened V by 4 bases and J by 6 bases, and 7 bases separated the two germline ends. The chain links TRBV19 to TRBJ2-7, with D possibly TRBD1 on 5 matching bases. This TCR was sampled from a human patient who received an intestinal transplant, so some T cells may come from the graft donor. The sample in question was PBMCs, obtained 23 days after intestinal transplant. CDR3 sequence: CASSSTGEQYF. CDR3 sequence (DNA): TGTGCCAGTAGTAGTACAGGCGAGCAGTACTTC. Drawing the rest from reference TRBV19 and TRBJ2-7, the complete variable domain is DGGITQSPKYLFRKEGQNVTLSCEQNLNHDAMYWYRQDPGQGLRLIYYSQIVNDFQKGDIAEGYSVSREKKESFPLTVTSAQKNPTAFYLCASSSTGEQYFGPGTRLTVT.